This T cell receptor (beta chain) was identified during a study of T cell changes during pregnancy in multiple sclerosis. This CDR3 has 12 residues. The germline CDR1 and CDR2 sequences are LNHDA and SQIVND (reference sequence). With 9 bases clipped from V and 8 bases from J, the junction kept 8 bases outside the gene matches. Repertoires were generated with immunoSEQ multiplex PCR, while TCRdb's copy carries only in-frame clones and drops some. This repertoire shows around 24,000 clones, roughly 86% found once; its top ten account for about 12%. V and J are TRBV19 and TRBJ1-2, with 8 bases aligning to TRBD1. This TCR derives from a female donor in good health, enrolled as a control in a pregnancy study. The source material was CD8+ T cells from peripheral blood mononuclear cells, sampled in the first trimester of pregnancy. This CDR3 is CARIVDRGGYTF. In DNA, the CDR3 is TGTGCCAGGATCGTCGACAGGGGAGGCTACACCTTC.